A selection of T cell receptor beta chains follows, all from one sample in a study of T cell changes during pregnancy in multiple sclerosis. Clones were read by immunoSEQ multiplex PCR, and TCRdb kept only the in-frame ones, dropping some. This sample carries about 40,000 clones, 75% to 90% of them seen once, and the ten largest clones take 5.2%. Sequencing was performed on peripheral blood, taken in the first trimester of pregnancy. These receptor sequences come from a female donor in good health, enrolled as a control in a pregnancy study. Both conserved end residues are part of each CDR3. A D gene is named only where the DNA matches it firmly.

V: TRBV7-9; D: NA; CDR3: CASSLMASSGNTIYF
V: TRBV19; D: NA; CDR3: CASSILYNEQFF
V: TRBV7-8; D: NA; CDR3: CASSRSYPDTQYF
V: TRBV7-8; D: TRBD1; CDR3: CASSSPGTGSYGYTF
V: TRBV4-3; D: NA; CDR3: CASSPLALGGQYF
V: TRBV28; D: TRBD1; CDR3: CASRPTYIRDRARDNEQFF
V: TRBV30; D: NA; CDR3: CAWSESIGAYEQYF
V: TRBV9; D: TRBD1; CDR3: CASSPRQGDEQYF
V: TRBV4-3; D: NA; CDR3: CASSQGGGGYQMYTF
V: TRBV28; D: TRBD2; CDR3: CASPPLAGNYNEQFF
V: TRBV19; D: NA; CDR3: CASSSTNRTRGGYTF
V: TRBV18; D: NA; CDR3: CASSRDPGSQYF
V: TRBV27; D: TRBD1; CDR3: CASSSWTGGRETQYF
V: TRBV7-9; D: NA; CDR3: CASSPWLAAEGDTQYF
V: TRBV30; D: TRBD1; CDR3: CAWSVRGQGKGNQPQHF
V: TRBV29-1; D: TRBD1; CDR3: CSVTKPFPDRGVYSSNEQYF
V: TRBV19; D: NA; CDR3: CASSPSVLGNQPQHF
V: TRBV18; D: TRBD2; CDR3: CASSPLSKLQAGGPSDTQYF
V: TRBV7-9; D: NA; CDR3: CASSLVLGSEQYF
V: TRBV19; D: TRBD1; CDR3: CASSILGQGAVNYGYTF
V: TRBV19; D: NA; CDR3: CASSPRHRNSGNTIYF
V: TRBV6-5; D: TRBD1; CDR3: CASSFQGARYTF
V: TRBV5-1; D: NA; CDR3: CASSQRQAGSNTEAFF
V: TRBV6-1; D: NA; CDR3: CASSEGDEGGNTIYF
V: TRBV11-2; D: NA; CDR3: CASSLSGLETQYF
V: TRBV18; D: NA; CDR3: CASSLPGSYEQYF
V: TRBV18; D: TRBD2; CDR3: CASSPTGGGQGDTQYF
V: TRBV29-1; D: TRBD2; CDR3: CSVVRGLATYEQYF
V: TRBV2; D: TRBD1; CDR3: CASSPRQGIGYTF